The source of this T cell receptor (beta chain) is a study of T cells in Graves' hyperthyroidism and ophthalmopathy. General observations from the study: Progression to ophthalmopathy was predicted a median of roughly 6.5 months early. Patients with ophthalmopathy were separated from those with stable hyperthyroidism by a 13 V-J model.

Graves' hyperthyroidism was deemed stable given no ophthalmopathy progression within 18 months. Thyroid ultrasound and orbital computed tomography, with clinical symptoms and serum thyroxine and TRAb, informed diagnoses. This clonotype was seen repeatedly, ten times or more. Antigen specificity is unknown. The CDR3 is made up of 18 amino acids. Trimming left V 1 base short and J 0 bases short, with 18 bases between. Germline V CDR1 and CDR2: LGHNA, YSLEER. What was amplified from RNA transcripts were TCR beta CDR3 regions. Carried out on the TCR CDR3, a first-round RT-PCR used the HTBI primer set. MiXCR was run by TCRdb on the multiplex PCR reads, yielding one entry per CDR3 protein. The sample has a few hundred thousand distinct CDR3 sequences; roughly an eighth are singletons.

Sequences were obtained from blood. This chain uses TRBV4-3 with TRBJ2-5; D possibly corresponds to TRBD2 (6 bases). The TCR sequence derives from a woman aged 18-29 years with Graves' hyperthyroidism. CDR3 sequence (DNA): TGCGCCAGCAGCCAAGGGCATGGAGGGTCCCGGTACCAAGAGACCCAGTACTTC. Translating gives CASSQGHGGSRYQETQYF.